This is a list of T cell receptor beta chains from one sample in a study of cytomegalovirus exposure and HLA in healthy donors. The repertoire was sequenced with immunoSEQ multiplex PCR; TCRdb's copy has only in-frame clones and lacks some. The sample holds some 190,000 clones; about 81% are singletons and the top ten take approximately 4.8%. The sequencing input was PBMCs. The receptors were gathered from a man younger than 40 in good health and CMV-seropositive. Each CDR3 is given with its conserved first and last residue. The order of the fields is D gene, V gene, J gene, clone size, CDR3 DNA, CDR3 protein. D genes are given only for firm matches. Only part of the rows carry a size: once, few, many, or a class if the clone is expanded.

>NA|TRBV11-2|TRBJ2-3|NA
TGTGCCACCGCGAGGGGGAGCACAGATACGCAGTATTTT
CATARGSTDTQYF
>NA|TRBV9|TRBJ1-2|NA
TGTGCCAGCAGTCCTGGACAGACCTATGGCTACACCTTC
CASSPGQTYGYTF
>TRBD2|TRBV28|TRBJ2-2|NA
TGTGCCAGCAGTTTATACGGGATCGGGAGGGCCGCCGGGGAGCTGTTTTTT
CASSLYGIGRAAGELFF
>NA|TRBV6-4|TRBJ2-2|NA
TGTGCCAGCAGCACAACAGGGATCGGGGAGCTGTTTTTT
CASSTTGIGELFF
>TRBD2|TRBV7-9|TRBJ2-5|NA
TGTGCCAGCAGCTTGGATCCCGGACTAGCGGGAGCCAAGACCCAGTACTTC
CASSLDPGLAGAKTQYF
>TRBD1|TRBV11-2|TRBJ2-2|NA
TGTGCCAGCGTTGCCGCCGGGACAGGGAACGGGGAGCTGTTTTTT
CASVAAGTGNGELFF
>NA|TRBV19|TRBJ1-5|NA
TGTGCCACGTACGGGACACCACATGGCAATCAGCCCCAGCATTTT
CATYGTPHGNQPQHF
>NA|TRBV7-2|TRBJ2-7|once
TGTGCCAGCAGCTTAGCGGGAGGATCCTCCTACGAGCAGTACTTC
CASSLAGGSSYEQYF
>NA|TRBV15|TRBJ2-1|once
TGTGCCACCAGCGGTAGCGGAAACTCCTACAATGAGCAGTTCTTC
CATSGSGNSYNEQFF
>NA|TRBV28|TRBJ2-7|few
TGTGCCAGCAGTTTGGTCGGTGAGCAGTACTTC
CASSLVGEQYF
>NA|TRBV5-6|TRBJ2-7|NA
TGTGCCAGCAGCTCCACTAGATTCGTTCGCGAGCAGTACTTC
CASSSTRFVREQYF
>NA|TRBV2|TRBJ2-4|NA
TGTGCCAGCAGCGCCTCGCAGGGCGGAAACATTCAGTACTTC
CASSASQGGNIQYF
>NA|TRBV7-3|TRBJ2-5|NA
TGTGCCAGCAGCTTAGACAGAGAGGAGACCCAGTACTTC
CASSLDREETQYF
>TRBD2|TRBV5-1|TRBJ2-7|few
TGCGCCAGCAGCGTCCGGGAGGGCCCCTACGAGCAGTACTTC
CASSVREGPYEQYF
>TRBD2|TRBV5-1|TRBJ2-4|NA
TGCGCCAGCAGCTTGAGGGAGGGCCCGGCCAAAAACATTCAGTACTTC
CASSLREGPAKNIQYF
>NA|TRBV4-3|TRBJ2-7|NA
TGCGCCAGCAGCCAAGAAAAGGGCGGGTCCTACGAGCAGTACTTC
CASSQEKGGSYEQYF
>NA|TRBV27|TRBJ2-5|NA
TGTGCCAGCAGTTCCGATAGCGTGTACCAAGAGACCCAGTACTTC
CASSSDSVYQETQYF
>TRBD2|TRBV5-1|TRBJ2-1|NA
TGCGCCAGCAGCTCAGGACTAGCGGGGGGTTACTACAATGAGCAGTTCTTC
CASSSGLAGGYYNEQFF
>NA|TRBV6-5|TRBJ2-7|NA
TGTGCCAGCAGTTACTCACTGGACTCCGCCTACGAGCAGTACTTC
CASSYSLDSAYEQYF
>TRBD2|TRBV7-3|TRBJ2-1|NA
TGTGCCAGCAGCCGGACTAGCAGAGCATCCTACAATGAGCAGTTCTTC
CASSRTSRASYNEQFF
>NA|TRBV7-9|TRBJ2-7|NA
TGTTCCAGCAAACAAGGGGAGGATTATCGCTTC
CSSKQGEDYRF
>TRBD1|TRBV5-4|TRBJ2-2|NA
TGTGCCAGCAGCTTCGAAGCGACAGGGCGGGCCGGGGAGCTGTTTTTT
CASSFEATGRAGELFF
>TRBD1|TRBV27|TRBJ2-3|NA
TGTGCCAGCAGTTCCTCGGGACAGGGAGGAGATACGCAGTATTTT
CASSSSGQGGDTQYF
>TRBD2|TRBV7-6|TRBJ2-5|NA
TGTGCCAGCAGCTTAGTGCCGGGACTAGCGGGAGGGGGTGAGCAGTACTTC
CASSLVPGLAGGGEQYF
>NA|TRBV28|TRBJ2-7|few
TGTGCCAGCAGTTTACACGGCGGGGAATACGAGCAGTACTTC
CASSLHGGEYEQYF
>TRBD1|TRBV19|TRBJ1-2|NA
TGTGCCAGTAGTGAGTCAGGGGGATCAAAGGGCTACACCTTC
CASSESGGSKGYTF
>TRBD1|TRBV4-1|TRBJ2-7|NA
TGCGCCAGCAGCCCTCGGACAGGAAGGAACGAGCAGTACTTC
CASSPRTGRNEQYF
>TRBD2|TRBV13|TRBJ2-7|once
TGTGCCAGCAGCTTGGAAGCGGGAAGTACCTACGAGCAGTACTTC
CASSLEAGSTYEQYF
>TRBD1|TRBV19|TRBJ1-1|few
TGTGCCAGTAGTCCTAAGACAGGGATCGGAAACACTGAAGCTTTCTTT
CASSPKTGIGNTEAFF
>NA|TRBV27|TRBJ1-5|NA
TGTGCCAGCAGTTCCCCGGATCAGCCCCAGCATTTT
CASSSPDQPQHF
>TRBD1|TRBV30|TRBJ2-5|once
TGTGCCTGGAGGACAGGGGGGGGCCGAGAGACCCAGTACTTC
CAWRTGGGRETQYF
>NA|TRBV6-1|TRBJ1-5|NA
TGTGCCAGCACCGGGACACTACAGCCCCAGCATTTT
CASTGTLQPQHF
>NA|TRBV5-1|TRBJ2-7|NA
TGCGCCAGCAGCTCTCACGAGCCCTACGAGCAGTACTTC
CASSSHEPYEQYF
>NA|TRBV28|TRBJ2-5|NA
TGTGCCAGCAACCGGGCCCGGGGGAGGGAGACCCAGTACTTC
CASNRARGRETQYF
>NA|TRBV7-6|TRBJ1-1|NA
TGTGCCAGCAGCTTGGGGGAGGGTGGCACTGAAGCTTTCTTT
CASSLGEGGTEAFF
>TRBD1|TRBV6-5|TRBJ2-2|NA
TGTGCCAGCAGTTACCGGGACAGGGGGCCCGGGGAGCTGTTTTTT
CASSYRDRGPGELFF
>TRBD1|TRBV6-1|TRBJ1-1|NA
TGTGCCAGCAGTAGCCAGGGGGCCGCGAACACTGAAGCTTTCTTT
CASSSQGAANTEAFF
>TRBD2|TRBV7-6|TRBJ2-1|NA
TGTGCCAGCAGCTCCGCCGGTGGCGGGAGTCGGAATGAGCAGTTCTTC
CASSSAGGGSRNEQFF
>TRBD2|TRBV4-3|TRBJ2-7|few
TGCGCCAGCAGCCAAGAAGAGGGGAGGGTACGCTACTTC
CASSQEEGRVRYF
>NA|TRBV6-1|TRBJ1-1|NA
TGTGCCAGCAGTAGATACAGGACGTCGAACACTGAAGCTTTCTTT
CASSRYRTSNTEAFF
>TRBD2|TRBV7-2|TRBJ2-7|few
TGTGCCAGCAAACTTAGCGGGGGGGACTACGAGCAGTACTTC
CASKLSGGDYEQYF
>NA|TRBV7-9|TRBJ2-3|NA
TGTGCCAGCAGCGCCCGGGATAGTAGACGGAGGAGCACAGATACGCAGTATTTT
CASSARDSRRRSTDTQYF
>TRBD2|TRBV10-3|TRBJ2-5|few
TGTGCCATCAGTGGGGCCGGGACTAGCGGGAGGGGTGGGCAGTACTTC
CAISGAGTSGRGGQYF
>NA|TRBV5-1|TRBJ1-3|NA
TGCGCCAGCAGCTTGGGCGGGATAGGAAACACCATATATTTT
CASSLGGIGNTIYF
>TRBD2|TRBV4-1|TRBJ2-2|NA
TGCGCCAGCAGCCACCCTGGCGGGGGGGGCCGCACCGGGGAGCTGTTTTTT
CASSHPGGGGRTGELFF
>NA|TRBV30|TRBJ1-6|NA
TGTGCCTGGGAAGAGGGTGGGTCACCCCTCCACTTT
CAWEEGGSPLHF
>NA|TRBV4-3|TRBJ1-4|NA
TGCGCCAGCAGCCAAGACAGGACACCGGGGGTGGGACTGTTTTTT
CASSQDRTPGVGLFF
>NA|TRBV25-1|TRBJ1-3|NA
TGTGCCAGCAGTGAATATAATGACAGCCCGTCTGGAAACACCATATATTTT
CASSEYNDSPSGNTIYF
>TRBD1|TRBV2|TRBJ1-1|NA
TGTGCCACCTACCAAGGGACAGGGGGCTTTAGCACTGAAGCTTTCTTT
CATYQGTGGFSTEAFF
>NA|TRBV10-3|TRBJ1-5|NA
TGTGCCATCAGCCCAGGCAGTCAACAGCCCCAGCATTTT
CAISPGSQQPQHF
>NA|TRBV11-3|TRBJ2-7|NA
TGTGCCAGCAGCTTAGATGGTAGAGAGCAGTACTTC
CASSLDGREQYF
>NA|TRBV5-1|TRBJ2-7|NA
TGCGCCAGCAGCTCCGCGTTGGGCCGCACCTACGAGCAGTACTTC
CASSSALGRTYEQYF
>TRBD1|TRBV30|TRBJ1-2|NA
TGTGCCAGCCCGACAGGGGCGTTCTATGGCTACACCTTC
CASPTGAFYGYTF